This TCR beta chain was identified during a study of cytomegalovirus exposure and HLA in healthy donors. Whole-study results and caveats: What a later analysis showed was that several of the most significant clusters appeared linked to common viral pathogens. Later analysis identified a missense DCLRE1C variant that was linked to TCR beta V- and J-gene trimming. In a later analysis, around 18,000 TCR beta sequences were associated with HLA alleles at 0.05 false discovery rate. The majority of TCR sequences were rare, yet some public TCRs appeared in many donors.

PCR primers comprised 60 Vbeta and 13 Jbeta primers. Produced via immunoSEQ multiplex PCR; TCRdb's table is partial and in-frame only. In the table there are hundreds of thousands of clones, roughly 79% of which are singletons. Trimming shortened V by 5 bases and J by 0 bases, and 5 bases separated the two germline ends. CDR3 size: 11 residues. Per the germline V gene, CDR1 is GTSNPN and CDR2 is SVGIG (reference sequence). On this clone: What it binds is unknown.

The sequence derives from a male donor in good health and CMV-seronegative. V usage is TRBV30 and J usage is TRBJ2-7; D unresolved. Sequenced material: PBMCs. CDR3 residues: CAWSSSYEQYF. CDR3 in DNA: TGTGCCTGGTCCAGCTCCTACGAGCAGTACTTC.